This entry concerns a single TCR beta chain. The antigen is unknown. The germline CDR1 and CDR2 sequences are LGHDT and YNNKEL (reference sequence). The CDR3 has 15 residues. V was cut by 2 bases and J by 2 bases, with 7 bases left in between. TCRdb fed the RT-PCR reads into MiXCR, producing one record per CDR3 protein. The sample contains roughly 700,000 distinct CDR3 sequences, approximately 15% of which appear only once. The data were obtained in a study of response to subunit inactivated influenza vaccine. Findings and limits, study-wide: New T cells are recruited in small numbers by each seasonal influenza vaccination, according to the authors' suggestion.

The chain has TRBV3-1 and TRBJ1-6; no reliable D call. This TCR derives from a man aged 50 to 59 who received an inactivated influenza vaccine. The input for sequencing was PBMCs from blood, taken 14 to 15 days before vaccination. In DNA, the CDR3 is TGTGCCAGCAGCCAACAGGAGACCTATAATTCACCCCTCCACTTT. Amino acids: CASSQQETYNSPLHF.